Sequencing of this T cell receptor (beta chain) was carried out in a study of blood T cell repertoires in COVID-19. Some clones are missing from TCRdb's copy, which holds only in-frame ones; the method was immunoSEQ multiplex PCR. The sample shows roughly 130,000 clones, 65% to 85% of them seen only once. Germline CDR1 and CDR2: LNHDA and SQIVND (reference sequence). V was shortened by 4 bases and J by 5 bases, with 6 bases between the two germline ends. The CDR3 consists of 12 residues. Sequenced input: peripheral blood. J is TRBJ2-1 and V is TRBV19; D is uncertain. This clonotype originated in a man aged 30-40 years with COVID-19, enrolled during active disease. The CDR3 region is CASSRPNNEQFF. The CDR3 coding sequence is TGTGCCAGTAGTAGGCCGAACAATGAGCAGTTCTTC.